This TCR beta chain is drawn from a study of shared clonotypes between healthy human individuals. The study's findings and limits: In general, naive subsets displayed greater estimated richness than memory subsets did.

V gave up 3 bases and J gave up 5 bases; unmatched junction bases: 6. Germline-derived CDR1 and CDR2 are KGHSH and LQKENI. The CDR3 is 16 residues long. TCRdb keeps only in-frame clones here, not all; method: immunoSEQ multiplex PCR. The sample lists 1,400,000 or so clones, just under 99% occurring once. For this clone: The antigen remains unidentified.

The genes are TRBV18 and TRBJ2-2; TRBD2 aligns across 10 bases. The specimen was naive CD4+ T cells sorted from blood. Noted subset: CD45RA+ positively selected. The source of this sequence is a man aged 30 to 39 in good health. This chain's CDR3 is CASSPSASGSTGELFF. As DNA, the CDR3 is TGTGCCAGCTCACCTTCGGCTAGCGGGAGTACCGGGGAGCTGTTTTTT.